This TCR beta chain was sequenced in a study of T-cell memory formation after mild COVID-19. Comments on this clonotype: Its antigen is as yet unknown.

TCRdb used MiXCR to reprocess the 5' RACE reads, holding one entry per CDR3 protein. The sample has more than 350,000 distinct CDR3 sequences; more than 20% are singletons. Findings and limits, study-wide: Cross-reactive memory apparently joined, as some responding clones appeared in pre-infection memory.

Sequencing used PBMCs or a T cell subset sorted from them (not recorded which). The clonotype comes from an adult woman who had mild COVID-19 (a few samples of this study predate the infection). Cell type and time point are not known.

In nucleotides, the CDR3 is TGTGCCAGCTCCCAGCGGGAGTACGGGACCTACGAGCAGTACTTC. Amino acids: CASSQREYGTYEQYF. This chain links TRBV6-5 with TRBJ2-7, with 8 nucleotides matching TRBD2. This CDR3 has 15 residues. Germline V gene lookup returns CDR1 MNHEY and CDR2 SVGAGI. Trimming removed 8 bases from V and 2 bases from J; junction bases left unmatched: 11.